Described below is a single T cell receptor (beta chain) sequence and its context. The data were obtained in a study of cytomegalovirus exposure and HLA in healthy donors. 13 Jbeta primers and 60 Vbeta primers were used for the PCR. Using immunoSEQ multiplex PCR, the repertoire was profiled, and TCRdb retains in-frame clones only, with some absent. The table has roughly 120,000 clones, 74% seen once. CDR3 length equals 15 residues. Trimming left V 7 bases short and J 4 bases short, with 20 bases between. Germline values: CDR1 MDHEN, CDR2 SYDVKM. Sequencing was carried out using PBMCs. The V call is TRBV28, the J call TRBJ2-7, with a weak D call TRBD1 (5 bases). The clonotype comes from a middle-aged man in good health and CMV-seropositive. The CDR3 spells CASTPHPRGRYEQYF. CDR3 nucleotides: TGTGCCAGCACCCCCCATCCAAGGGGTCGGTACGAGCAGTACTTC.